These 22 T cell receptor beta chains were sequenced from one sample in a study of blood T cell repertoires in COVID-19. TCRdb's table, derived via immunoSEQ multiplex PCR, lists solely in-frame clones and lacks some. The sample consists of 85,000 to 120,000 clones, more than 90% of them appearing once. Sequenced sample: peripheral blood. The receptors originated from a man in his late teens or twenties with acute or convalescent COVID-19.

The chain employs TRBV5-5 and TRBJ2-7; 10 nucleotides align to TRBD2. This CDR3 is built from 14 residues. Unmatched junction bases numbered 2, after V lost 3 bases and J lost 2 bases. Germline V gene lookup returns CDR1 SGHKS and CDR2 YYEKEE (reference sequence). Here the CDR3 reads CASSSSGRAYEQYF. CDR3 nucleotides: TGTGCCAGCAGCTCGAGCGGGAGGGCCTACGAGCAGTACTTC.

J is TRBJ2-7 and V is TRBV7-9; possible D gene TRBD1, 6 bases. The CDR3 sequence is 16 residues long. CDR1 is SEHNR and CDR2 is FQNEAQ in the germline V gene (reference sequence). Trimming left V 3 bases short and J 2 bases short, with 17 bases between. The DNA for the CDR3 is TGTGCCAGCAGCTTCCTACAGGGAGATTCCGCCTACGAGCAGTACTTC. This sequence encodes CASSFLQGDSAYEQYF.

The chain couples TRBV6-1 to TRBJ2-3; D uncertain. The CDR3 loop spans 15 amino acids. Germline CDR1 reads MNHNS; CDR2 reads SASEGT. The V end lost 1 base, the J end lost 0 bases, and 8 bases lay between the germline ends. The CDR3 DNA is TGTGCCAGCAGTGAAGTGAAGACTAGCACAGATACGCAGTATTTT. It yields the protein CASSEVKTSTDTQYF.

The V gene is TRBV9, the J gene TRBJ1-2, with TRBD1 identical over 10 bases. Trimming at V came to 3 bases and at J to 5 bases, leaving 10 bases not matched to a gene. This CDR3 has 16 residues. CDR1 and CDR2 (germline): SGDLS, YYNGEE. The CDR3 nucleotides read TGTGCCAGCAGCGCCTCGTCCGGGACAGGGGTTTATGGCTACACCTTC. Translating gives CASSASSGTGVYGYTF.

The genes are TRBV9 and TRBJ2-3, with D tentatively TRBD2 (6 bases). Looked up from germline, CDR1 is SGDLS and CDR2 is YYNGEE. Between the trimmed V and J ends, which lost 1 base and 2 bases, there was a span of 8 bases. This CDR3 has 14 amino acids. As DNA, the CDR3 is TGTGCCAGCAGCGTAAGGACTAACACAGATACGCAGTATTTT. Translated, it gives CASSVRTNTDTQYF.

The genes are TRBV5-1 and TRBJ2-1, with 8 nucleotides matching TRBD1. CDR3 length: 14 amino acids. Germline V CDR1 and CDR2: SGHRS, YFSETQ. Germline trimming cut 4 bases from V and 6 bases from J; bases unmatched to any gene: 6. CDR3 in amino acids: CASSAAGGRNEQFF. DNA of the CDR3: TGCGCCAGCAGCGCGGCAGGGGGCCGCAATGAGCAGTTCTTC.

V and J are TRBV30 and TRBJ2-7; possibly TRBD2 for D (6 bases). V was clipped by 5 bases and J by 6 bases, with 11 bases between them. The CDR3 runs to 11 residues. CDR1 is GTSNPN and CDR2 is SVGIG in the germline V gene (reference sequence). Here the CDR3 DNA reads TGTGCCTGGTCTCGGGGGTTCGAGCAGTACTTC. Its protein product is CAWSRGFEQYF.

V gene TRBV4-1 combines with J gene TRBJ1-1, with D maybe TRBD1 (6 bases). V lost 5 bases to trimming and J lost 0 bases, with 16 bases between them. The V gene's germline CDR1 is MGHRA and CDR2 YSYEKL. The CDR3 runs 16 residues. The CDR3 region is CASSSPDRIMNTEAFF. CDR3 DNA: TGCGCCAGCAGCTCCCCGGACAGAATAATGAACACTGAAGCTTTCTTT.

This clone was counted between two and nine times. This sequence joins TRBV27 and TRBJ1-2; 7 bases align to TRBD1. The V segment lost 4 bases and the J segment 4 bases; nucleotides outside the gene matches: 6. The CDR3 covers 14 residues. CDR1 is MNHEY, CDR2 SMNVEV, per germline (reference sequence). As DNA, the CDR3 is TGTGCCAGCAGTTCCCCGGGACAGAGCTATGGCTACACCTTC. Translated: CASSSPGQSYGYTF.

DNA for the CDR3: TGCGCCAGCGGATGGGCAGCGAACACCGGGGAGCTGTTTTTT. Its protein is CASGWAANTGELFF. V gene TRBV5-1 combines with J gene TRBJ2-2; the D is unclear. Per the germline V gene, CDR1 is SGHRS and CDR2 is YFSETQ. This CDR3 has 14 amino acids. Between the trimmed V and J ends, which lost 7 bases and 0 bases, there was a span of 10 bases.

The gene calls are TRBV5-1 and TRBJ1-2, with D unresolved. In germline, CDR1 is SGHRS, CDR2 YFSETQ. The CDR3 is made up of 15 amino acids. Trimming stripped 0 bases from V and 3 bases from J, with 12 bases between. The CDR3 loop reads CASSLETDPDYGYTF. The CDR3, as DNA: TGCGCCAGCAGCTTGGAAACAGACCCTGACTATGGCTACACCTTC.

The table lists this clone with a few counts. V and J are TRBV12-3 or TRBV12-4 and TRBJ1-2; D perhaps matches TRBD1 (5 bases). V shed 1 base and J shed 7 bases, with 10 bases lying between them. The CDR3 is 13 residues long. CDR3 sequence: CASSLEGRGGYTF. The CDR3 DNA is TGTGCCAGCAGTTTAGAGGGGAGGGGTGGCTACACCTTC.

This chain joins TRBV5-5 and TRBJ2-1, with TRBD2 identical over 11 bases. The CDR3 contains 17 residues. CDR1 is SGHKS, CDR2 YYEKEE, per germline (reference sequence). With V trimmed by 1 base and J by 3 bases, 6 bases remained unmatched. In nucleotides, the CDR3 is TGTGCCAGCAGCTTGATGTTGACTAGCGGGAACTACAATGAGCAGTTCTTC. This codes for CASSLMLTSGNYNEQFF. Full variable domain (outside the CDR3, taken from reference TRBV5-5 and TRBJ2-1): DAGVTQSPTHLIKTRGQQVTLRCSPISGHKSVSWYQQVLGQGPQFIFQYYEKEERGRGNFPDRFSARQFPNYSSELNVNALLLGDSALYLCASSLMLTSGNYNEQFFGPGTRLTVL.

This sequence joins TRBV27 and TRBJ2-3; TRBD1 is a possible D gene (5 bases). CDR1 MNHEY and CDR2 SMNVEV come from the germline V gene (reference sequence). There are 15 residues in the CDR3. The V end lost 5 bases, the J end lost 1 base, and 13 bases lay between the germline ends. Here the CDR3 DNA reads TGTGCCAGCAGTAGAACAGGTGGGGGCACAGATACGCAGTATTTT. The encoded protein is CASSRTGGGTDTQYF.

V gene TRBV2 combines with J gene TRBJ2-3; 7 bases agree with TRBD1. The CDR3 contains 14 residues. The trim removed 5 bases at V and 1 base at J, leaving 3 bases unmatched. CDR1 is SNHLY and CDR2 is FYNNEI in the germline V gene. The CDR3 region has the DNA TGTGCCAGCAGTTGGGACAGCCGCACAGATACGCAGTATTTT. Amino acids: CASSWDSRTDTQYF.

The chain carries TRBV20-1 and TRBJ1-6; 8 bases fit TRBD1. From germline, CDR1 is DFQATT and CDR2 SNEGSKA (reference sequence). The CDR3 runs 15 residues. V trimming: 3 bases; J trimming: 0 bases; junction bases outside the gene matches: 1. The CDR3 DNA follows: TGCAGTGCTAGTGGACAGGGCTCCTATAATTCACCCCTCCACTTT. Translated, it gives CSASGQGSYNSPLHF.

This sequence joins TRBV19 and TRBJ2-7; TRBD2 aligns across 9 bases. This CDR3 region has 15 residues. V dropped 6 bases and J dropped 1; count of bases not matched to a gene: 7. Germline CDR1 reads LNHDA; CDR2 reads SQIVND (reference sequence). CDR3 coding DNA: TGTGCCAGTAGCCGGGGACTAGCTGCTTCCTACGAGCAGTACTTC. It specifies CASSRGLAASYEQYF.

The chain employs TRBV28 and TRBJ2-7; tentatively, D is TRBD1 (5 bases). The CDR3 consists of 15 residues. V was clipped by 5 bases and J by 1 base, with 15 bases between them. The germline V gene has CDR1 MDHEN and CDR2 SYDVKM. The CDR3 coding sequence is TGTGCCAGCAGTCCACCCGACAGACGGTCCTACGAGCAGTACTTC. It codes for CASSPPDRRSYEQYF. Variable domain in full (rest from reference TRBV28 and TRBJ2-7): DVKVTQSSRYLVKRTGEKVFLECVQDMDHENMFWYRQDPGLGLRLIYFSYDVKMKEKGDIPEGYSVSREKKERFSLILESASTNQTSMYLCASSPPDRRSYEQYFGPGTRLTVT.

The chain combines TRBV7-9 with TRBJ1-4; 7 positions agree with TRBD1. V trimming: 5 bases; J trimming: 4 bases; junction bases outside the gene matches: 4. The germline CDR1 and CDR2 sequences are SEHNR and FQNEAQ (reference sequence). The CDR3 covers 14 residues. CDR3 residues: CASSPGQSNEKLFF. CDR3 in DNA: TGTGCCAGCAGCCCGGGACAGAGTAATGAAAAACTGTTTTTT.

This chain joins TRBV24-1 and TRBJ1-2; tentatively, D is TRBD1 (6 bases). V lost 3 bases to trimming and J lost 4 bases, with 8 bases between them. Germline CDR1 and CDR2: KGHDR and SFDVKD. This CDR3 comprises 13 residues. The CDR3 is CATSDPDSYGYTF. The DNA of the CDR3 is TGTGCCACCAGTGATCCGGACAGCTATGGCTACACCTTC.

The J gene is TRBJ2-3, the V gene TRBV6-4, with D possibly matching TRBD2 (5 bases). V lost 2 bases and J 3 bases, leaving 12 bases between the germline ends. The CDR3 runs to 15 residues. CDR1 MRHNA and CDR2 SNTAGT come from the germline V gene. The CDR3 bases are TGTGCCAGCAGTGACCGGGCCTCGGGGACAGATACGCAGTATTTT. As protein: CASSDRASGTDTQYF.

This clone was seen more than once but under ten times. Compared with germline, one end of the junction differs, possibly owing to a read error. The chain combines TRBV6-5 with TRBJ1-5; D remains ambiguous. The germline V gene encodes CDR1 MNHEY and CDR2 SVGAGI. This CDR3 is 13 amino acids long. The CDR3 here is CASSDSLNQPQHF. CDR3 in DNA: TGTGCCAGCAGTGACTCACTCAATCAGCCCCAGCATTTT.